This T cell receptor (beta chain) was captured in a study of T cell responses to AZD1222 COVID-19 vaccine. Overall study results and limits: Spike-specific TCR breadth rose after two AZD1222 doses, and depth rose as well. Among the donors, most were white British and more were female, and clonal diversity was possibly underestimated. Nearly half of spike-specific TCRs reportedly target unmutated variant regions.

The method was immunoSEQ multiplex PCR; TCRdb's version includes in-frame clones alone and lacks a portion of them. Among around 15,000 clones listed, approximately 80% were seen once. In regard to this clone: What it binds is not known.

This TCR came from an adult who received the AZD1222 COVID-19 vaccine. The sequences come from peripheral blood, collected 28 days after the second AZD1222 dose.

The CDR3 loop is CASSPGNEQFF. CDR3 in DNA: TGTGCCAGCTCACCGGGCAATGAGCAGTTCTTC. The chain uses TRBV18 and TRBJ2-1; D ambiguous. Germline-derived CDR1 and CDR2 are KGHSH and LQKENI. Between the trimmed V and J ends, which lost 3 bases and 6 bases, there was a span of 3 bases. This CDR3 has 11 residues.